These 29 T cell receptor beta chains came from one sample sequenced in a study of cytomegalovirus exposure and HLA in healthy donors. PCR amplification relied on 60 Vbeta primers (plus 13 Jbeta primers). Profiling relied on immunoSEQ multiplex PCR, and the TCRdb table lists in-frame clones only, not all of them. The table includes 90,000 to 140,000 clones, 80% detected once. Sequencing was carried out using PBMCs. The source is a man under 40 in good health and CMV-seropositive.

V and J are TRBV5-1 and TRBJ2-3, with D perhaps matching TRBD2 (5 bases). Trimming left V 5 bases short and J 0 bases short, with 19 bases between. The germline CDR1 and CDR2 sequences are SGHRS and YFSETQ. CDR3 length equals 17 residues. The CDR3 loop reads CASSPSPSRTSTDTQYF. Written as DNA, the CDR3 is TGCGCCAGCAGTCCCTCCCCCTCTAGGACTAGCACAGATACGCAGTATTTT.

This clone was counted between two and nine times. A far bigger clonotype differs at one base, so this is likely a read error. The J gene is TRBJ1-6, the V gene TRBV4-2, with D tentatively TRBD1 (6 bases). This CDR3 is built from 15 residues. Germline CDR1 LGHNA, CDR2 YNFKEQ. As DNA, the CDR3 is TGTACCAGCAGCCAAGGAACAGGGTTGGCTTCACCCCTCCACTTT. Protein sequence: CTSSQGTGLASPLHF.

The chain is built from TRBV10-2 and TRBJ2-7; 9 nucleotides align to TRBD1. Germline loops: CDR1 WSHSY, CDR2 SAAADI. V lost 4 bases, J lost 2 bases, and 3 bases stayed unmatched. The CDR3 spans 14 residues. The CDR3 DNA is TGCGCCAGCAGTGGACAGGGGGTAACCTACGAGCAGTACTTC. Translation: CASSGQGVTYEQYF.

This chain links TRBV7-3 with TRBJ2-1; tentatively, D is TRBD2 (6 bases). The V and J ends lost 2 bases and 2 bases respectively, with 10 bases between them. Germline lookup yields CDR1 SGHTA and CDR2 FQGTGA. The CDR3 is 15 amino acids. This CDR3 is CASSLEGGTYNEQFF. CDR3 bases: TGTGCCAGCAGCTTAGAGGGAGGCACCTACAATGAGCAGTTCTTC.

A single count supports this clone. The V and J genes are TRBV6-1 and TRBJ1-2; D may be TRBD1 (6 bases). CDR1 is MNHNS, CDR2 SASEGT, per germline. This CDR3 spans 15 amino acids. Trimming pared 1 base from V and 10 bases from J, leaving 19 bases between. The CDR3 DNA reads as TGTGCCAGCAGTGAAGGGCTCCGGGACAAAAGTGACTACACCTTC. Amino acid sequence: CASSEGLRDKSDYTF.

This chain links TRBV7-9 with TRBJ2-1; 9 nucleotides align to TRBD2. After removal of 0 bases from V and 6 bases from J, the junction contained 6 bases not matched to a gene. CDR3 size: 16 residues. Per the germline V gene, CDR1 is SEHNR and CDR2 is FQNEAQ (reference sequence). CDR3 region: CASSLALRGGVNEQFF. CDR3 coding DNA: TGTGCCAGCAGCTTAGCTCTGCGGGGGGGCGTCAATGAGCAGTTCTTC. Based on the CDR3 plus reference TRBV7-9 and TRBJ2-1, the full variable domain is DTGVSQNPRHKITKRGQNVTFRCDPISEHNRLYWYRQTLGQGPEFLTYFQNEAQLEKSRLLSDRFSAERPKGSFSTLEIQRTEQGDSAMYLCASSLALRGGVNEQFFGPGTRLTVL.

The chain links TRBV7-9 to TRBJ1-1; TRBD1 agrees at 8 bases. Germline trimming cut 1 base from V and 7 bases from J; bases unmatched to any gene: 5. The CDR3 has 14 amino acids. Germline CDR1 is SEHNR and CDR2 is FQNEAQ (reference sequence). The CDR3 DNA reads TGTGCCAGCAGCTTAGGGGGACAGGCGGGTGAAGCTTTCTTT. It specifies CASSLGGQAGEAFF.

This CDR3 is CASSTRAPHYGYTF. The CDR3 DNA sequence: TGTGCCAGCAGCACCAGGGCGCCTCACTATGGCTACACCTTC. The chain is built from TRBV5-6 and TRBJ1-2; D is possibly TRBD1 (5 bases). The CDR3 is 14 amino acids. Germline V gives CDR1 SGHDT, CDR2 YYEEEE. V lost 4 bases to trimming and J lost 3 bases, with 13 bases between them.

The rearrangement links TRBV5-1 to TRBJ1-1; weak D call: TRBD1 (6 bases). The CDR3 runs 15 residues. The V gene's germline CDR1 is SGHRS and CDR2 YFSETQ. V dropped 4 bases and J dropped 4 bases, with 17 bases sitting between them. DNA of the CDR3: TGCGCCAGCAGCAAGGGCGGTGGGGACATCACTGAAGCTTTCTTT. It specifies CASSKGGGDITEAFF. Full variable domain (missing parts from reference TRBV5-1 and TRBJ1-1): KAGVTQTPRYLIKTRGQQVTLSCSPISGHRSVSWYQQTPGQGLQFLFEYFSETQRNKGNFPGRFSGRQFSNSRSEMNVSTLELGDSALYLCASSKGGGDITEAFFGQGTRLTVV.

A few counts support this clone. V is TRBV11-2 and J is TRBJ2-3; D is unresolved. Germline V CDR1 and CDR2: SGHAT, FQNNGV. V lost 1 base and J lost 1, with 9 bases in between. This CDR3 has 15 amino acids. CDR3 protein: CASSLGSGRTDTQYF. The CDR3 DNA follows: TGTGCCAGCAGCTTAGGGTCAGGCCGCACAGATACGCAGTATTTT. Filled out from reference TRBV11-2 and TRBJ2-3, the complete variable domain reads EAGVAQSPRYKIIEKRQSVAFWCNPISGHATLYWYQQILGQGPKLLIQFQNNGVVDDSQLPKDRFSAERLKGVDSTLKIQPAKLEDSAVYLCASSLGSGRTDTQYFGPGTRLTVL.

This clone has only a few counts. The chain employs TRBV5-1 and TRBJ2-1; 12 bases align to TRBD2. J lost 9 bases, V lost 0 bases, and 7 bases had no gene match. CDR1 is SGHRS and CDR2 is YFSETQ in the germline V gene. The length of the CDR3 is 16 residues. CDR3 bases: TGCGCCAGCAGCTTGGGAGCTAGCGGGGGGGCCCGTGAGCAGTTCTTC. This gives the protein CASSLGASGGAREQFF.

This chain connects TRBV11-2 to TRBJ1-4; TRBD1 is a possible D gene (6 bases). Germline loops: CDR1 SGHAT, CDR2 FQNNGV. This CDR3 comprises 12 residues. Trimming stripped 8 bases from V and 8 bases from J, with 12 bases between. The DNA of the CDR3 is TGTGCCAGCGCCCCGACAGGCGAAAAACTGTTTTTT. Encoded protein: CASAPTGEKLFF.

V gene TRBV6-1 combines with J gene TRBJ1-2, with TRBD1 matching 7 bases. This CDR3 contains 13 residues. Germline CDR1 reads MNHNS; CDR2 reads SASEGT. Germline trimming cut 4 bases from V and 5 bases from J; bases unmatched to any gene: 4. The CDR3 nucleotides read TGTGCCAGCAGTGGCGACAGGGCTTATGGCTACACCTTC. Protein product: CASSGDRAYGYTF.

The chain employs TRBV5-1 and TRBJ2-5, with 7 bases identical to TRBD1. The J call is in doubt because the DNA end fits TRBJ2-7 better. Germline V lookup: CDR1 SGHRS, CDR2 YFSETQ. This CDR3 spans 15 amino acids. The CDR3 sequence: CASSGSGTASYEQYF. DNA for the CDR3: TGCGCCAGCAGCGGATCCGGGACAGCCTCCTACGAGCAGTACTTC.

The V gene is TRBV7-9, the J gene TRBJ2-5; D remains unclear. Germline V gene lookup returns CDR1 SEHNR and CDR2 FQNEAQ (reference sequence). Trimming removed 5 bases from V and 2 bases from J, with 9 bases in between. The CDR3 spans 13 residues. DNA for the CDR3: TGTGCCAGCAGCCCCCCTCTACAAGAGACCCAGTACTTC. Amino acid sequence: CASSPPLQETQYF.

This clone was found once. V usage is TRBV6-1 and J usage is TRBJ1-2, with 8 bases identical to TRBD1. V shed 4 bases and J 10 bases; nucleotides not matched to a gene: 8. The germline V gene encodes CDR1 MNHNS and CDR2 SASEGT. This CDR3 is 13 amino acids long. The CDR3, as DNA: TGTGCCAGCAGTGGGGACAGGAAGGGAATCTACACCTTC. The encoded protein is CASSGDRKGIYTF.

Comments on this clone: Other DNA sequences within the sample encode an identical CDR3. The chain is built from TRBV11-2 and TRBJ2-3; tentative D call: TRBD2 (6 bases). The germline V gene encodes CDR1 SGHAT and CDR2 FQNNGV. Trimming shortened V by 5 bases and J by 0 bases, and 6 bases separated the two germline ends. CDR3 length equals 13 residues. CDR3 nucleotide sequence: TGTGCCAGCAGCCGGGGGAGCACAGATACGCAGTATTTT. It is translated as CASSRGSTDTQYF.

The chain couples TRBV6-1 to TRBJ1-2; D gene unclear. This CDR3 has 13 residues. From germline, CDR1 is MNHNS and CDR2 SASEGT. Trimming stripped 8 bases from V and 5 bases from J, with 15 bases between. In nucleotides, the CDR3 is TGTGCCAGCTTAGCGGCCGGTGGGTATGGCTACACCTTC. It codes for CASLAAGGYGYTF.

In nucleotides, the CDR3 is TGTGCCACCAGCAGGGGGGGTAACTATGGCTACACCTTC. Its translation is CATSRGGNYGYTF. This rearrangement joins TRBV15 to TRBJ1-2; possible D gene TRBD1, 5 bases. Trimming shortened V by 3 bases and J by 1 base, and 6 bases separated the two germline ends. Germline lookup yields CDR1 LNHNV and CDR2 YYDKDF (reference sequence). The CDR3 runs 13 residues.

This clone was recorded a few times. The J gene is TRBJ1-1, the V gene TRBV7-2, with TRBD1 matching over 9 bases. This CDR3 is 13 amino acids long. The germline V gene encodes CDR1 SGHTA and CDR2 FQGNSA. Losses at the gene ends were 4 bases for V and 11 bases for J; bases not matched to a gene: 8. For the CDR3, the DNA is TGTGCCAGCAGCTCGGGACAGGGACCTCCGGCTTTCTTT. Amino acid sequence: CASSSGQGPPAFF.

V gene TRBV6-5 combines with J gene TRBJ1-2, with 9 bases aligning to TRBD1. The CDR3 consists of 13 residues. Losses at the gene ends were 6 bases for V and 6 bases for J; bases not matched to a gene: 5. Germline lookup yields CDR1 MNHEY and CDR2 SVGAGI. The CDR3 DNA follows: TGTGCCAGCAGCCAGGACAGGGGAAATGGCTACACCTTC. Its translation: CASSQDRGNGYTF.

The V and J genes are TRBV5-1 and TRBJ2-5; TRBD2 matches at 9 bases. The CDR3 extends over 20 amino acids. With 0 bases clipped from V and 0 bases from J, the junction kept 15 bases outside the gene matches. The germline gives CDR1 SGHRS, CDR2 YFSETQ. The CDR3 is CASSLAPTPRGGPYQETQYF. CDR3 in DNA: TGCGCCAGCAGCTTGGCCCCCACCCCGCGGGGGGGGCCGTACCAAGAGACCCAGTACTTC.

This clone has only one observation. The CDR3 DNA reads as TGTGCCAGCAATTACGGGAATACCTACGAGCAGTACTTC. It is translated as CASNYGNTYEQYF. The rearrangement links TRBV28 to TRBJ2-7, with D perhaps TRBD2 (5 bases). The germline CDR1 and CDR2 sequences are MDHEN and SYDVKM. The ends were cut back, 7 bases at V and 2 bases at J, with 12 bases in the middle. This CDR3 region has 13 residues. The full variable domain, in which reference TRBV28 and TRBJ2-7 provide the parts outside the CDR3, is DVKVTQSSRYLVKRTGEKVFLECVQDMDHENMFWYRQDPGLGLRLIYFSYDVKMKEKGDIPEGYSVSREKKERFSLILESASTNQTSMYLCASNYGNTYEQYFGPGTRLTVT.

The table lists this clone with a count of one. The rearrangement uses TRBV6-4 and TRBJ2-5; 8 bases line up with TRBD1. V shed 5 bases, J shed 3 bases, and the junction held 23 bases outside the gene matches. CDR3 size: 20 residues. Germline assignment: CDR1 MRHNA and CDR2 SNTAGT. The DNA of the CDR3 is TGTGCCAGCAGTCCTCAAGACGAGGACAGGGCAATTTTTGGCGAAGAGACCCAGTACTTC. Translated, it gives CASSPQDEDRAIFGEETQYF.

The rearrangement joins TRBV6-1 to TRBJ2-2, with 9 bases identical to TRBD1. Losses at the gene ends were 0 bases for V and 7 bases for J; bases not matched to a gene: 3. The germline CDR1 and CDR2 sequences are MNHNS and SASEGT. The CDR3 has 15 residues. The CDR3 region has the DNA TGTGCCAGCAGTGAAGCGAACAGGGGGCGCGGGGAGCTGTTTTTT. This gives the protein CASSEANRGRGELFF.

The rearrangement joins TRBV4-2 to TRBJ2-3; 8 nucleotides match TRBD2. CDR3 length: 14 residues. V lost 3 bases and J lost 3; bases outside the gene matches: 2. Germline values: CDR1 LGHNA, CDR2 YNFKEQ. DNA of the CDR3: TGTGCCAGCAGCCATGGGACTAGAACAGATACGCAGTATTTT. It codes for CASSHGTRTDTQYF.

A single count supports this clone. This chain links TRBV28 with TRBJ1-2; TRBD1 might be the D (6 bases). CDR3 size: 13 residues. V lost 5 bases, J lost 6 bases, and 13 bases lay in between. Germline V gene data show CDR1 as MDHEN and CDR2 as SYDVKM. CDR3 protein: CASSPPQGNGYTF. The CDR3 DNA follows: TGTGCCAGCAGTCCGCCACAGGGAAATGGCTACACCTTC.

This chain joins TRBV2 and TRBJ1-4; weak D call: TRBD1 (6 bases). This CDR3 comprises 15 residues. The V and J ends lost 4 bases and 7 bases respectively, with 16 bases between them. Germline CDR1 reads SNHLY; CDR2 reads FYNNEI. CDR3 protein: CASSVSRGIGEKLFF. The CDR3 region has the DNA TGTGCCAGCAGTGTAAGCAGGGGTATCGGTGAAAAACTGTTTTTT.

V is TRBV6-5 and J is TRBJ1-3; D perhaps matches TRBD1 (5 bases). The length of the CDR3 is 14 residues. Trimming pared 2 bases from V and 2 bases from J, leaving 7 bases between. Germline values: CDR1 MNHEY, CDR2 SVGAGI. CDR3 DNA sequence: TGTGCCAGCAGTTACGGGGCTACTGGAAACACCATATATTTT. It encodes CASSYGATGNTIYF.